This record covers a single T cell receptor beta chain. Its specificity is not known. The CDR3 is 16 amino acids. Germline V CDR1 and CDR2: MNHNS, SASEGT. V lost 4 bases and J lost 3; bases outside the gene matches: 8. This entry is derived from a study of pediatric ulcerative colitis. Overall study findings and caveats: In rectum, acute severe colitis had expanded clones and less diversity.

Libraries were prepared by immunoSEQ multiplex PCR; TCRdb keeps only in-frame clonotypes and omits some of them. This sample has 50,000 to 65,000 clones, with about 86% found just once. The V and J genes are TRBV6-1 and TRBJ2-2, with TRBD1 matching 7 bases. The sequence derives from a boy aged 10-17 years with severe ulcerative colitis. The sequenced material came from blood. CDR3 residues: CASSADRVSYTGELFF. CDR3 in DNA: TGTGCCAGCAGTGCAGACAGGGTATCATACACCGGGGAGCTGTTTTTT.